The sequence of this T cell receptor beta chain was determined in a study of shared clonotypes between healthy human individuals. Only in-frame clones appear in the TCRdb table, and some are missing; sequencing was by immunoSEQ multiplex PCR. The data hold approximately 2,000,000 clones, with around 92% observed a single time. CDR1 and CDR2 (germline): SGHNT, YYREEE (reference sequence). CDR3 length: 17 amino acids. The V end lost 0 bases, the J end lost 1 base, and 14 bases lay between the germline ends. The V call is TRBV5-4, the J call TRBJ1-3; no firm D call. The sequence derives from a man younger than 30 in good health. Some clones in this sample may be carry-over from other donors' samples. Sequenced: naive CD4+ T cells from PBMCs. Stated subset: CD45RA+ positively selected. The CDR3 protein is CASSLGSRRSSGNTIYF. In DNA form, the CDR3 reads TGTGCCAGCAGCTTGGGCTCCCGCAGGAGTTCTGGAAACACCATATATTTT.